These 27 T cell receptor beta chains were sequenced from one sample in a study of glioma-infiltrating T cells after dendritic cell vaccination. Using immunoSEQ multiplex PCR, the repertoire was profiled, and TCRdb retains in-frame clones only, with some absent. The table has nearly 85,000 clones, roughly 90% seen once. The material was blood, obtained before dendritic cell vaccination. The receptors come from a human donor with glioblastoma.

The chain couples TRBV29-1 to TRBJ1-2; 8 bases map to TRBD1. V dropped 6 bases and J dropped 3; count of bases not matched to a gene: 3. CDR3 length: 12 residues. CDR1 is SQVTM and CDR2 is ANQGSEA in the germline V gene. Here the CDR3 reads CSVDRGDYGYTF. The CDR3 coding sequence is TGCAGCGTCGACAGGGGAGACTATGGCTACACCTTC.

The chain employs TRBV27 and TRBJ2-3, with 8 bases that match TRBD2. This CDR3 contains 16 residues. Germline-derived CDR1 and CDR2 are MNHEY and SMNVEV (reference sequence). Trimming took 9 bases from V and 4 from J; bases not matched to a gene: 15. Here the CDR3 reads CARPSTGTRRADTQYF. CDR3 coding DNA: TGTGCCAGACCTTCGACCGGGACTAGAAGGGCAGATACGCAGTATTTT.

The chain links TRBV18 to TRBJ2-7; D remains unclear. Trimming cost V 4 bases and J 7 bases, with 11 bases left between them. Germline V lookup: CDR1 KGHSH, CDR2 LQKENI. The CDR3 loop spans 12 amino acids. This chain's CDR3 is CASSLLLEEQYF. DNA of the CDR3: TGTGCCAGCTCACTACTTCTCGAAGAGCAGTACTTC.

The chain uses TRBV19 and TRBJ2-3; the match to TRBD1 covers 7 bases. Germline values: CDR1 LNHDA, CDR2 SQIVND (reference sequence). The V and J ends lost 6 bases and 0 bases, in that order; junction bases with no gene match: 3. The CDR3 loop spans 14 amino acids. The CDR3 nucleotides are TGTGCCAGTAGCCCGGGACAGAGCACAGATACGCAGTATTTT. The encoded protein is CASSPGQSTDTQYF.

V is TRBV4-2 and J is TRBJ2-5, with 9 bases aligning to TRBD2. The V gene's germline CDR1 is LGHNA and CDR2 YNFKEQ. The CDR3 spans 19 residues. The V and J ends lost 1 base and 5 bases, in that order; junction bases with no gene match: 17. The CDR3 spells CASSQAIRGGADRVETQYF. The CDR3, as DNA: TGTGCCAGCAGCCAAGCGATCCGCGGGGGGGCCGACCGCGTGGAGACCCAGTACTTC.

This clone appeared a few times. This chain joins TRBV6-5 and TRBJ1-5; 12 bases map to TRBD1. This CDR3 contains 16 residues. In germline, CDR1 is MNHEY, CDR2 SVGAGI. The ends lost 2 bases at V and 6 bases at J; junction bases unmatched: 5. The CDR3 loop reads CASSYPGTGGGQPQHF. The CDR3 DNA reads as TGTGCCAGCAGTTACCCCGGGACAGGGGGCGGTCAGCCCCAGCATTTT.

The rearrangement joins TRBV11-2 to TRBJ2-3; TRBD2 agrees at 7 bases. This CDR3 has 14 residues. The germline gives CDR1 SGHAT, CDR2 FQNNGV. Trimming removed 3 bases from V and 6 bases from J; junction bases left unmatched: 6. The chain's CDR3 is CASSLSGAGDTQYF. CDR3 in DNA: TGTGCCAGCAGCTTGAGCGGAGCGGGGGATACGCAGTATTTT.

J is TRBJ1-6 and V is TRBV5-1; 11 bases fit TRBD1. Germline V gives CDR1 SGHRS, CDR2 YFSETQ. With 4 bases clipped from V and 8 bases from J, the junction kept 8 bases outside the gene matches. CDR3 length: 16 residues. Here the CDR3 reads CASSIGTGGFDSPLHF. CDR3 DNA sequence: TGCGCCAGCAGCATCGGGACAGGGGGTTTTGATTCACCCCTCCACTTT.

Comment on this clone: The junction does not match germline at one end; this may be a read error. The rearrangement uses TRBV5-4 and TRBJ2-7; 14 nucleotides line up with TRBD2. Per germline, CDR1 SGHNT and CDR2 YYREEE (reference sequence). The CDR3 contains 16 residues. The CDR3, as DNA: TGTGCCAGCAGCTCCCCCGGGACTAGCGGGAGATACGGGCAGTACTTC. Its translation: CASSSPGTSGRYGQYF.

The chain has TRBV19 and TRBJ1-1; D unclear. CDR1 LNHDA and CDR2 SQIVND come from the germline V gene (reference sequence). CDR3 size: 14 residues. V shed 3 bases and J shed 5 bases, with 13 bases lying between them. CDR3 sequence: CASSMASRGTEAFF. CDR3 DNA: TGTGCCAGTAGTATGGCCAGCCGAGGGACTGAAGCTTTCTTT.

The chain combines TRBV7-3 with TRBJ2-1, with 9 nucleotides matching TRBD2. CDR1 is SGHTA, CDR2 FQGTGA, per germline. The ends lost 6 bases at V and 4 bases at J; junction bases unmatched: 7. CDR3 size: 15 residues. The CDR3 region has the DNA TGTGCCAGCAGTATTAGCGGGGGCCCTTACAATGAGCAGTTCTTC. This translates into CASSISGGPYNEQFF.

The rearrangement uses TRBV11-3 and TRBJ2-7, with D unresolved. The CDR3 has 12 residues. V lost 1 base, J lost 7 bases, and 8 bases lay in between. The germline gives CDR1 SGHNT, CDR2 YENEEA. DNA for the CDR3: TGTGCCAGCAGCTTAGGGAGATGGGAGCAGTACTTC. Translated: CASSLGRWEQYF.

CDR3: CASSGEAGVGEQYF. The CDR3 DNA follows: TGTGCCAGCAGTGGGGAAGCGGGAGTGGGAGAGCAGTACTTC. The chain recombines TRBV2 with TRBJ2-7; 8 positions agree with TRBD2. The CDR3 is 14 amino acids. CDR1 and CDR2 (germline): SNHLY, FYNNEI. Trimming cost V 4 bases and J 7 bases; bases outside gene matches: 9. Full variable domain (remainder filled in from reference TRBV2 and TRBJ2-7): EPEVTQTPSHQVTQMGQEVILRCVPISNHLYFYWYRQILGQKVEFLVSFYNNEISEKSEIFDDQFSVERPDGSNFTLKIRSTKLEDSAMYFCASSGEAGVGEQYFGPGTRLTVT.

CDR3 sequence reads: CASSLMGGDNQPQHF. The CDR3 DNA follows: TGTGCCAGCAGCTTAATGGGGGGGGACAATCAGCCCCAGCATTTT. The gene calls are TRBV7-3 and TRBJ1-5; possible D gene TRBD1, 5 bases. V gave up 1 base and J gave up 3 bases, with 10 bases separating them. Germline lookup yields CDR1 SGHTA and CDR2 FQGTGA. The CDR3 loop spans 15 amino acids.

This clone turned up a few times. The V call is TRBV6-1, the J call TRBJ1-1; D unresolved. The V and J ends lost 0 bases and 2 bases respectively, with 7 bases between them. CDR1 and CDR2 from the germline V gene are MNHNS and SASEGT. CDR3 size: 14 residues. The CDR3 loop reads CASSEAWPNTEAFF. In DNA, the CDR3 is TGTGCCAGCAGTGAAGCTTGGCCAAACACTGAAGCTTTCTTT.

This clone has just a few counts. This chain connects TRBV7-6 to TRBJ2-3, with TRBD2 matching 11 bases. CDR1 is SGHVS and CDR2 is FNYEAQ in the germline V gene. With 3 bases clipped from V and 0 bases from J, the junction kept 2 bases outside the gene matches. The length of the CDR3 is 16 residues. CDR3 DNA sequence: TGTGCCAGCAGCTTGGGGACTAGCGGAAGCACAGATACGCAGTATTTT. Translated: CASSLGTSGSTDTQYF. The variable domain in full, with the rest retrieved from reference TRBV7-6 and TRBJ2-3, is GAGVSQSPRYKVTKRGQDVALRCDPISGHVSLYWYRQALGQGPEFLTYFNYEAQQDKSGLPNDRFSAERPEGSISTLTIQRTEQRDSAMYRCASSLGTSGSTDTQYFGPGTRLTVL.

This clone was seen just once. This chain uses TRBV5-6 with TRBJ2-1; 12 bases line up with TRBD1. The CDR3 is 17 residues long. The V gene's germline CDR1 is SGHDT and CDR2 YYEEEE. The J segment lost 8 bases and the V segment lost 0 bases, leaving 9 bases of the junction unmatched. The CDR3 spells CASSLGAGTGGFYEQFF. CDR3 coding DNA: TGTGCCAGCAGCTTGGGGGCCGGGACAGGGGGCTTCTATGAGCAGTTCTTC. The full variable domain, rest sourced from reference TRBV5-6 and TRBJ2-1, is DAGVTQSPTHLIKTRGQQVTLRCSPKSGHDTVSWYQQALGQGPQFIFQYYEEEERQRGNFPDRFSGHQFPNYSSELNVNALLLGDSALYLCASSLGAGTGGFYEQFFGPGTRLTVL.

V is TRBV6-5 and J is TRBJ1-2, with 7 bases fitting TRBD1. Germline CDR1 and CDR2: MNHEY and SVGAGI. The CDR3 loop spans 16 amino acids. V was pared by 0 bases and J by 8 bases, with 12 bases of the junction left unmatched. The DNA for the CDR3 is TGTGCCAGCAGTTACTCACAGGGGCCAGGGGTCTCCGGCTACACCTTC. Amino acids: CASSYSQGPGVSGYTF.

The chain joins TRBV2 to TRBJ1-2; D uncertain. Trimming cost V 6 bases and J 0 bases, with 11 bases left between them. Germline CDR1 is SNHLY and CDR2 is FYNNEI. This CDR3 is 14 amino acids long. The CDR3 coding sequence is TGTGCCAGCAGGGTCGGCGGAACTAACTATGGCTACACCTTC. Translated: CASRVGGTNYGYTF.

J is TRBJ2-1 and V is TRBV5-8; 12 bases are shared with TRBD2. Germline CDR1 is SGHTS and CDR2 is YDEGEE. The CDR3 extends over 16 amino acids. After removal of 4 bases from V and 4 bases from J, the junction contained 6 bases not matched to a gene. The CDR3 DNA reads as TGTGCCAGCAGCCAATCTAGCGGGGGGGATTACAATGAGCAGTTCTTC. Translated, it gives CASSQSSGGDYNEQFF.

The chain has TRBV13 and TRBJ1-3; no definite D call. V dropped 5 bases and J dropped 7 bases, with 6 bases sitting between them. This CDR3 is 11 amino acids long. CDR1 and CDR2 from the germline V gene are PRHDT and FYEKMQ (reference sequence). This CDR3 is CASSLSNTIYF. DNA of the CDR3: TGTGCCAGCAGCCTATCCAACACCATATATTTT.

V is TRBV2 and J is TRBJ1-1, with D perhaps matching TRBD1 (5 bases). Germline V gene data show CDR1 as SNHLY and CDR2 as FYNNEI. Trimming removed 6 bases at V and 10 bases at J, with 21 bases between. There are 14 residues in the CDR3. CDR3 nucleotide sequence: TGTGCCAGCAGCGCGTTGGTCGGGGGTTTGGGAGCTTTCTTT. The encoded protein is CASSALVGGLGAFF.

The gene calls are TRBV5-1 and TRBJ2-1; D ambiguous. V was shortened by 0 bases and J by 0 bases, with 16 bases between the two germline ends. Germline values: CDR1 SGHRS, CDR2 YFSETQ. There are 18 residues in the CDR3. The CDR3 sequence: CASSLARPRWSSYNEQFF. The CDR3, as DNA: TGCGCCAGCAGCTTGGCCCGCCCCCGTTGGAGCTCCTACAATGAGCAGTTCTTC.

This clone has a single count. This chain links TRBV18 with TRBJ1-3; 8 bases line up with TRBD1. Per the germline V gene, CDR1 is KGHSH and CDR2 is LQKENI. With V trimmed by 0 bases and J by 4 bases, 2 bases remained unmatched. The CDR3 spans 15 residues. The CDR3 DNA follows: TGTGCCAGCTCACCACCGAGGACAGGGGGAAACACCATATATTTT. Its protein product is CASSPPRTGGNTIYF.

The chain joins TRBV6-5 to TRBJ2-2, with D uncertain. The germline V and J ends were trimmed by 5 bases and 0 bases, with 10 bases remaining between them. The CDR3 runs to 15 residues. The germline CDR1 and CDR2 sequences are MNHEY and SVGAGI. CDR3 sequence reads: CASSLTDANTGELFF. The CDR3 DNA reads as TGTGCCAGCAGTCTAACAGACGCGAACACCGGGGAGCTGTTTTTT.

This clone was detected only once. This chain joins TRBV5-1 and TRBJ1-6; the match to TRBD1 covers 7 bases. Trimming took 4 bases from V and 7 from J; bases not matched to a gene: 8. Germline CDR1 is SGHRS and CDR2 is YFSETQ. The CDR3 is made up of 15 amino acids. The CDR3 protein is CASSPGGTENSPLHF. The DNA of the CDR3 is TGCGCCAGCAGCCCGGGGGGGACAGAGAATTCACCCCTCCACTTT.

This clone was counted a single time. The genes are TRBV11-3 and TRBJ1-2, with 11 bases aligning to TRBD1. With V trimmed by 7 bases and J by 7 bases, 5 bases remained unmatched. The CDR3 consists of 13 residues. Germline V gene data show CDR1 as SGHNT and CDR2 as YENEEA. Written as DNA, the CDR3 is TGTGCCAGCACCGGGACAGGGGGTAGTGGCTACACCTTC. This translates into CASTGTGGSGYTF.